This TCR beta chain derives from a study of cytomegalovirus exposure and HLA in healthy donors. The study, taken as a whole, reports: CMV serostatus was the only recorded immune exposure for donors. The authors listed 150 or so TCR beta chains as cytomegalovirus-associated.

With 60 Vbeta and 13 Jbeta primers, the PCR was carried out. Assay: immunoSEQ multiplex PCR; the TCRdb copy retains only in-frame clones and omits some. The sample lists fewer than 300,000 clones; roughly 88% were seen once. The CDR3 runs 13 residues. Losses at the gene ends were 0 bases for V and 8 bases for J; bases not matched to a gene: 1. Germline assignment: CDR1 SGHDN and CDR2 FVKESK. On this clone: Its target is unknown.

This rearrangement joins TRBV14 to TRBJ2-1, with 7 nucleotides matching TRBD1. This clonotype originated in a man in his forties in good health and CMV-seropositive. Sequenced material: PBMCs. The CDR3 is CASSQEGGDEQFF. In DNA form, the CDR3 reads TGTGCCAGCAGCCAAGAAGGGGGCGATGAGCAGTTCTTC.